The clone carrying this T cell receptor beta chain was seen ten or more times. This CDR3 spans 11 amino acids. Per the germline V gene, CDR1 is MDHEN and CDR2 is SYDVKM. The germline V and J ends were trimmed by 10 bases and 4 bases, with 11 bases remaining between them. Unsorted libraries came from 2 million PBMCs stored at -80 °C. The sample is drawn from a study of neurological immune-mediated disorders. MiXCR was run by TCRdb on the 5' RACE reads, yielding one entry per CDR3 protein. This sample has more than 50,000 distinct CDR3 sequences, with around 3.4% found just once. The chain is built from TRBV28 and TRBJ2-7; no definite D call. Sequencing input: PBMCs. This receptor was obtained from an older woman with multiple sclerosis. The CDR3 loop is CATQFRYEQYF. CDR3 sequence (DNA): TGTGCCACCCAATTCCGATACGAGCAGTACTTC. Full variable domain (remainder filled in from reference TRBV28 and TRBJ2-7): DVKVTQSSRYLVKRTGEKVFLECVQDMDHENMFWYRQDPGLGLRLIYFSYDVKMKEKGDIPEGYSVSREKKERFSLILESASTNQTSMYLCATQFRYEQYFGPGTRLTVT.